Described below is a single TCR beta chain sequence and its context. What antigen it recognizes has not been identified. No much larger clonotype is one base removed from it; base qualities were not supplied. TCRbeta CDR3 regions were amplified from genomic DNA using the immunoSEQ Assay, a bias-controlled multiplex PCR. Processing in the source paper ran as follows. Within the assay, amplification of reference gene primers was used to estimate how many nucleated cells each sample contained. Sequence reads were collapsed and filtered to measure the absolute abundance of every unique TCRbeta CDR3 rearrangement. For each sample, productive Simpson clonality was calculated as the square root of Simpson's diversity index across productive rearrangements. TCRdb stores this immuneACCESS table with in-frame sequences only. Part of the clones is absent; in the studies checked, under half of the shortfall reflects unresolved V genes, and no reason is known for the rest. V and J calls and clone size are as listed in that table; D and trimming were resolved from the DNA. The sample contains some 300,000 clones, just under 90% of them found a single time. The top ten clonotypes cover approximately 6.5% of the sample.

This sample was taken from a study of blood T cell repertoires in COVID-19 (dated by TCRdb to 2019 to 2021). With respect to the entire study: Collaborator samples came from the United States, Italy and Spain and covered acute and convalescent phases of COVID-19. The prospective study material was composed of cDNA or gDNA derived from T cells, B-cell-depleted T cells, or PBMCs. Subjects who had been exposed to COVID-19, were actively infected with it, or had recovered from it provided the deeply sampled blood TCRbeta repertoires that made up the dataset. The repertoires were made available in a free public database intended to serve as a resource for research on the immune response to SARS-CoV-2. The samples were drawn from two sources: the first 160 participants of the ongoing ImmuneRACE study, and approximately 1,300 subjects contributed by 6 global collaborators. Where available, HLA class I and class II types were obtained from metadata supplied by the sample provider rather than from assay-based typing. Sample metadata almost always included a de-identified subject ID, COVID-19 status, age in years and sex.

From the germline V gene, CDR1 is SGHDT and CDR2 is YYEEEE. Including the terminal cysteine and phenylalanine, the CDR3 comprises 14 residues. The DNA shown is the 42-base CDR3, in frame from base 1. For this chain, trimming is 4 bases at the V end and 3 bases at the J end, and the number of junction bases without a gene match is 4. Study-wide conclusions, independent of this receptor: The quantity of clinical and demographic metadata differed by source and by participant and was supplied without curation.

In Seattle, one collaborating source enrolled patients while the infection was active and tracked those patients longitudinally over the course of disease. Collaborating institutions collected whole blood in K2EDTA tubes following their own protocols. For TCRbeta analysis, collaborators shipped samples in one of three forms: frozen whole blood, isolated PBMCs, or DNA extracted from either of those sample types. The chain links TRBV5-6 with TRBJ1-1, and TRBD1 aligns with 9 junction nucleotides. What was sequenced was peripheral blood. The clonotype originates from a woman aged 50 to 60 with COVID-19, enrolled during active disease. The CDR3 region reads CASSRGQGDTEAFF. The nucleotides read TGTGCCAGCAGCCGGGGACAGGGCGACACTGAAGCTTTCTTT.